Following are 28 T cell receptor beta chains from one sample sequenced in a study of T cells of healthy individuals. TCRdb used MiXCR to reprocess the 5' RACE reads, holding one entry per CDR3 protein. This table has around 98,000 distinct CDR3 sequences, 17% appearing once. The receptors here all came from a human donor in good health.

The rearrangement links TRBV5-4 to TRBJ2-7; 12 positions match TRBD2. The germline CDR1 and CDR2 sequences are SGHNT and YYREEE (reference sequence). V gave up 3 bases and J gave up 3 bases; unmatched junction bases: 4. The CDR3 consists of 15 residues. The CDR3 here is CASSSKTSGGYEQYF. The CDR3 coding sequence is TGTGCCAGCAGCTCGAAGACTAGCGGGGGCTACGAGCAGTACTTC.

To note about this clonotype: With a much larger clone just one base away, this may be a read error. The chain links TRBV28 to TRBJ2-7; 7 nucleotides line up with TRBD2. This CDR3 region has 18 residues. Germline-derived CDR1 and CDR2 are MDHEN and SYDVKM. This chain's CDR3 is CANSLSSGLVEGTYEQYF. The CDR3 DNA sequence: TGTGCCAACAGTCTCTCATCCGGACTAGTAGAAGGGACCTACGAGCAGTACTTC.

This clonotype has a handful of counts. The chain links TRBV11-2 to TRBJ1-1; unclear D gene. Germline V gene lookup returns CDR1 SGHAT and CDR2 FQNNGV. The V gene lost 0 bases and the J gene lost 1 base, with 6 bases spanning the gap. The CDR3 contains 14 residues. The CDR3 is CASSLDLGNTEAFF. CDR3 sequence (DNA): TGTGCCAGCAGCTTAGATTTGGGGAACACTGAAGCTTTCTTT.

The V and J genes are TRBV28 and TRBJ1-1, with D possibly TRBD1 on 5 matching bases. The germline V and J ends were trimmed by 6 bases and 3 bases, with 11 bases remaining between them. Germline CDR1 reads MDHEN; CDR2 reads SYDVKM. The CDR3 extends over 13 amino acids. CDR3 region: CASSRDGYTEAFF. The CDR3 bases are TGTGCCAGCAGCCGGGACGGATACACTGAAGCTTTCTTT.

This clonotype was found a few times. The chain employs TRBV7-2 and TRBJ2-1; possible D gene TRBD2, 6 bases. The CDR3 runs 18 residues. The V gene lost 4 bases and the J gene lost 8 bases, with 27 bases spanning the gap. Germline V CDR1 and CDR2: SGHTA, FQGNSA. The CDR3 is CASSSLGASEIRRDEQFF. The CDR3 nucleotides read TGTGCCAGCAGCTCTCTAGGGGCTAGCGAAATCCGGAGGGATGAGCAGTTCTTC.

The V gene is TRBV29-1, the J gene TRBJ2-1, with TRBD1 identical over 7 bases. Unmatched junction bases numbered 1, after V lost 4 bases and J lost 1 base. Germline V gene lookup returns CDR1 SQVTM and CDR2 ANQGSEA. This CDR3 contains 13 residues. The CDR3 region has the DNA TGCAGCGTTGCCAGGGGGTCCTACAATGAGCAGTTCTTC. Protein sequence: CSVARGSYNEQFF.

This clonotype was counted at least ten times. The chain recombines TRBV7-9 with TRBJ1-1; D remains unclear. The germline V and J ends were trimmed by 1 base and 9 bases, with 0 bases remaining between them. The CDR3 length is 9 residues. CDR1 SEHNR and CDR2 FQNEAQ come from the germline V gene (reference sequence). The CDR3 DNA reads as TGTGCCAGCAGCTTAGAAGCTTTCTTT. Translated: CASSLEAFF.

The chain uses TRBV20-1 and TRBJ1-2; tentative D call: TRBD1 (6 bases). Deletions cut 2 bases from V and 7 bases from J, with 8 bases between. Per germline, CDR1 DFQATT and CDR2 SNEGSKA (reference sequence). The CDR3 covers 11 residues. The DNA of the CDR3 is TGCAGTGCTAGAAGGGGGGGTGGCTACACCTTC. It translates to CSARRGGGYTF.

Ten or more counts support this clonotype. The chain joins TRBV7-9 to TRBJ1-4; D is possibly TRBD1 (5 bases). Looked up from germline, CDR1 is SEHNR and CDR2 is FQNEAQ (reference sequence). V shed 3 bases and J shed 8 bases, with 10 bases lying between them. The CDR3 has 13 residues. For the CDR3, the DNA is TGTGCCAGCAGCTTCCAGGGAGGCGAAAAACTGTTTTTT. As protein: CASSFQGGEKLFF.

In this sample, this clonotype turned up a few times. This chain links TRBV6-5 with TRBJ2-5; a possible D gene is TRBD2 (6 bases). Germline V gene data show CDR1 as MNHEY and CDR2 as SVGAGI. The CDR3 length is 13 residues. Trimming took off 10 bases at V and 3 bases at J, with 15 bases between the two ends. CDR3 nucleotide sequence: TGTGCCACTGGGGGGAGTAATGAAGAGACCCAGTACTTC. Its translation: CATGGSNEETQYF.

In this sample, this clonotype turned up a few times. This sequence joins TRBV5-1 and TRBJ2-3; 9 bases align to TRBD2. The CDR3 extends over 15 amino acids. In germline, CDR1 is SGHRS, CDR2 YFSETQ. Trimming at V came to 3 bases and at J to 0 bases, leaving 2 bases not matched to a gene. This chain's CDR3 is CASSSLAGSTDTQYF. The DNA for the CDR3 is TGCGCCAGCAGCTCCCTAGCGGGGAGCACAGATACGCAGTATTTT.

Note on this clonotype: No conserved phenylalanine or tryptophan is present at the end of the CDR3, so a read error is the likely explanation. This sequence joins TRBV20-1 and TRBJ2-3; D is ambiguous. Germline CDR1 and CDR2: DFQATT and SNEGSKA (reference sequence). The CDR3 is made up of 13 amino acids. The germline V and J ends were trimmed by 6 bases and 4 bases, with 14 bases remaining between them. CDR3 sequence (DNA): TGCAGTGCCGAGACACATTTGGCAGATACGCAGTATCTT. The encoded protein is CSAETHLADTQYL.

This chain links TRBV2 with TRBJ2-7, with 12 nucleotides matching TRBD2. This CDR3 has 13 residues. Germline V CDR1 and CDR2: SNHLY, FYNNEI. With 8 bases clipped from V and 6 bases from J, the junction kept 5 bases outside the gene matches. The CDR3 region is CASYRTSGTEQYF. In DNA, the CDR3 is TGTGCCAGCTACCGGACTAGCGGGACCGAGCAGTACTTC.

The genes are TRBV15 and TRBJ1-3, with D uncertain. The CDR3 extends over 17 amino acids. Germline CDR1 and CDR2: LNHNV and YYDKDF (reference sequence). V was cut by 0 bases and J by 6 bases, with 18 bases left in between. The DNA of the CDR3 is TGTGCCACCAGCAGAGATTTGGAGACGCGGTCTTCAAACACCATATATTTT. Its translation: CATSRDLETRSSNTIYF. Looking up the rest from reference TRBV15 and TRBJ1-3 gives the full variable domain: DAMVIQNPRYQVTQFGKPVTLSCSQTLNHNVMYWYQQKSSQAPKLLFHYYDKDFNNEADTPDNFQSRRPNTSFCFLDIRSPGLGDTAMYLCATSRDLETRSSNTIYFGEGSWLTVV.

This clonotype showed up many times. The V call is TRBV5-4, the J call TRBJ2-5; TRBD1 aligns across 8 bases. V lost 4 bases, J lost 5 bases, and 4 bases stayed unmatched. This CDR3 contains 13 residues. Germline CDR1 is SGHNT and CDR2 is YYREEE (reference sequence). CDR3 nucleotide sequence: TGTGCCAGCAGCACGGACAGGGCGGAGACCCAGTACTTC. As protein: CASSTDRAETQYF.

This clonotype has at least ten counts. This rearrangement joins TRBV4-1 to TRBJ1-1; no definite D call. Trimming removed 1 base from V and 0 bases from J, with 6 bases in between. This CDR3 has 14 amino acids. Germline V gene data show CDR1 as MGHRA and CDR2 as YSYEKL. CDR3: CASSQAALNTEAFF. The CDR3 coding sequence is TGCGCCAGCAGCCAAGCCGCGTTGAACACTGAAGCTTTCTTT.

The chain has TRBV4-3 and TRBJ1-4; perhaps TRBD1 as D (6 bases). The V and J ends lost 0 bases and 3 bases respectively, with 11 bases between them. CDR1 and CDR2 from the germline V gene are LGHNA and YSLEER. This CDR3 contains 16 residues. CDR3 loop: CASSQDRGASNEKLFF. In nucleotides, the CDR3 is TGCGCCAGCAGCCAAGATCGGGGGGCGTCTAATGAAAAACTGTTTTTT.

This clonotype was recorded at least ten times. V gene TRBV29-1 combines with J gene TRBJ1-1; TRBD1 is a possible D gene (5 bases). The CDR3 length is 11 residues. V lost 8 bases to trimming and J lost 4 bases, with 11 bases between them. Germline V gene data show CDR1 as SQVTM and CDR2 as ANQGSEA. The CDR3 loop reads CSTLGVTEAFF. The CDR3 DNA follows: TGCAGCACCCTGGGGGTCACTGAAGCTTTCTTT.

This clonotype was seen more than once but under ten times. The rearrangement links TRBV6-2 or TRBV6-3 to TRBJ2-7; tentatively, D is TRBD2 (5 bases). The CDR3 is 16 residues long. Trimming left V 6 bases short and J 1 base short, with 19 bases between. CDR1 MNHEY and CDR2 SVGEGT come from the germline V gene. The DNA for the CDR3 is TGTGCCAGCAGGACCCGCACTCGCGGGTTTTCCTACGAGCAGTACTTC. This encodes CASRTRTRGFSYEQYF.

This clonotype was recorded at least ten times. This chain uses TRBV10-3 with TRBJ1-4, with D possibly TRBD1 on 5 matching bases. Looked up from germline, CDR1 is ENHRY and CDR2 is SYGVKD. V lost 3 bases to trimming and J lost 6 bases, with 14 bases between them. CDR3 length equals 15 residues. The CDR3 DNA reads as TGTGCCATCAGTGACCCCCGGCAGGGCGATGAAAAACTGTTTTTT. The encoded protein is CAISDPRQGDEKLFF.

In this sample, this clonotype turned up many times. J is TRBJ2-4 and V is TRBV12-3 or TRBV12-4; tentatively, D is TRBD1 (6 bases). The CDR3 extends over 15 amino acids. V dropped 2 bases and J dropped 2 bases, with 10 bases sitting between them. The CDR3 here is CASSLLGGTKNIQYF. The CDR3 region has the DNA TGTGCCAGCAGTTTATTAGGGGGAACCAAAAACATTCAGTACTTC.

The CDR3 DNA is TGTGCCTGGAGTGTATTACTAGCGGGGGGCCCCGCCCCGTCCTACGAGCAGTACTTC. Translating it yields CAWSVLLAGGPAPSYEQYF. The chain couples TRBV30 to TRBJ2-7; 12 positions match TRBD2. V shed 0 bases, J shed 1 base, and the junction held 13 bases outside the gene matches. Germline V gene lookup returns CDR1 GTSNPN and CDR2 SVGIG (reference sequence). This CDR3 is built from 19 residues.

V and J are TRBV5-1 and TRBJ1-2, with D maybe TRBD1 (5 bases). The CDR3 runs to 15 residues. Germline V gene lookup returns CDR1 SGHRS and CDR2 YFSETQ. The V end was cut by 0 bases, the J end by 0 bases, with 9 bases between. As DNA, the CDR3 is TGCGCCAGCAGCTTGGACGGGGCGCCTAACTATGGCTACACCTTC. Translation gives CASSLDGAPNYGYTF.

The chain has TRBV4-2 and TRBJ2-7; the D gene is possibly TRBD1 (6 bases). The CDR3 has 16 amino acids. V lost 4 bases to trimming and J lost 1 base, with 17 bases between them. CDR1 is LGHNA and CDR2 is YNFKEQ in the germline V gene. The CDR3 loop reads CASSRERDTDSYEQYF. The DNA for the CDR3 is TGTGCCAGCAGCCGAGAACGGGACACTGATTCCTACGAGCAGTACTTC.

Only a few counts were recorded for this clonotype. The chain recombines TRBV28 with TRBJ2-5; 8 nucleotides match TRBD2. The CDR3 totals 13 residues. V shed 8 bases and J 1 base; nucleotides not matched to a gene: 3. Germline V gene lookup returns CDR1 MDHEN and CDR2 SYDVKM. Written as DNA, the CDR3 is TGTGCCAGCTTCCGGGGGGGCCAAGAGACCCAGTACTTC. Translation gives CASFRGGQETQYF.

The CDR3 bases are TGTGCCATCAGTGAGGCAGGGGAATCTGGGGCCAACGTCCTGACTTTC. Translated, it gives CAISEAGESGANVLTF. The chain couples TRBV10-3 to TRBJ2-6; perhaps TRBD1 as D (6 bases). The CDR3 runs 16 residues. V was cut by 2 bases and J by 1 base, with 9 bases left in between. The germline V gene encodes CDR1 ENHRY and CDR2 SYGVKD.

In its sample, this clonotype ranks as medium-sized. The V and J genes are TRBV6-5 and TRBJ2-2; D unresolved. The CDR3 loop spans 13 amino acids. V gave up 1 base and J gave up 7 bases, with 7 bases separating them. Germline CDR1 MNHEY, CDR2 SVGAGI. Written as DNA, the CDR3 is TGTGCCAGCAGTTACTATCGAGGCGGGGAGCTGTTTTTT. It codes for CASSYYRGGELFF.

The CDR3 DNA reads as TGTGCCAGCTCACCAGACCCTGTCGGGACTAATGAAAAACTGTTTTTT. This gives the protein CASSPDPVGTNEKLFF. The rearrangement uses TRBV18 and TRBJ1-4; unclear D gene. With 2 bases removed from V and 2 bases from J, the gap between germline ends came to 12 bases. This CDR3 spans 16 amino acids. Per the germline V gene, CDR1 is KGHSH and CDR2 is LQKENI.